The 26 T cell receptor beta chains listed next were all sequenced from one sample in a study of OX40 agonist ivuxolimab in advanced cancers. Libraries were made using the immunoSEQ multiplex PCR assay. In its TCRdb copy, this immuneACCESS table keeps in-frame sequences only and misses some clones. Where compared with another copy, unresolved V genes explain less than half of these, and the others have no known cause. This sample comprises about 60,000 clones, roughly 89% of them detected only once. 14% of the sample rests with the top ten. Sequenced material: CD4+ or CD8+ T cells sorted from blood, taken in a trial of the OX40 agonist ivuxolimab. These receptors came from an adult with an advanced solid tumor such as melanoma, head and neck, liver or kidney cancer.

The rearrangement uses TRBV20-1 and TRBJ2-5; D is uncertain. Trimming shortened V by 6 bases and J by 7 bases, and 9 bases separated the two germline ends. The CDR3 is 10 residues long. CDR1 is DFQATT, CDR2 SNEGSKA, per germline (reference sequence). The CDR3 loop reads CSATVGTQYF. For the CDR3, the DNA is TGCAGTGCAACCGTTGGGACCCAGTACTTC.

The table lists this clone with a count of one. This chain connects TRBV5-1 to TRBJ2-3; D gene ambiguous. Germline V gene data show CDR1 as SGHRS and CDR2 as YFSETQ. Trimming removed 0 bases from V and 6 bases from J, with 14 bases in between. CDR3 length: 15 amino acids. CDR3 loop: CASSLEVGLMDTQYF. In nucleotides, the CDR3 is TGCGCCAGCAGCTTGGAGGTAGGGTTGATGGATACGCAGTATTTT.

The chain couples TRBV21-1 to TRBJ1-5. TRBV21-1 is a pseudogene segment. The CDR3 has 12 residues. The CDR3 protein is CALRDSNQPQHF. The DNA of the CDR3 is TGTGCACTCCGGGATAGCAATCAGCCCCAGCATTTT.

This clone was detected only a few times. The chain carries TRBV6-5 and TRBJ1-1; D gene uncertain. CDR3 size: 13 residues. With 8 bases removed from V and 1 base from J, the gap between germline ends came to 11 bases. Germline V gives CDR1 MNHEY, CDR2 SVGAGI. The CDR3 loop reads CASLTTENTEAFF. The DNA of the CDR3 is TGTGCCAGCTTAACAACTGAGAACACTGAAGCTTTCTTT.

CDR3 coding DNA: TGCGCCAGCAGCACTGGACAACCCGCTGAGGGTGAGCAGTTCTTC. Protein: CASSTGQPAEGEQFF. The chain links TRBV5-1 to TRBJ2-1; D may correspond to TRBD1 or TRBD2 (5 bases each). The length of the CDR3 is 15 residues. From germline, CDR1 is SGHRS and CDR2 YFSETQ. The V gene lost 4 bases and the J gene lost 9 bases, with 20 bases spanning the gap.

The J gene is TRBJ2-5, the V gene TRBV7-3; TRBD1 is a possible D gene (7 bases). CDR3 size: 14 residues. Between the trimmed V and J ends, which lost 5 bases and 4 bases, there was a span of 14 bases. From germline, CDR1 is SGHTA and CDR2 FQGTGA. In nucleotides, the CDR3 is TGTGCCAGCAGCAACAGGGGAGGAGGAGAGACCCAGTACTTC. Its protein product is CASSNRGGGETQYF.

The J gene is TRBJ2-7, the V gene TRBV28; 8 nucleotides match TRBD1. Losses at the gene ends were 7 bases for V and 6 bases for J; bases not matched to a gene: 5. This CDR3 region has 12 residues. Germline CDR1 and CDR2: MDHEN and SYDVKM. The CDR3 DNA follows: TGTGCCAGCACCGTTACAGGGGGCGAGCAGTACTTC. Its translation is CASTVTGGEQYF.

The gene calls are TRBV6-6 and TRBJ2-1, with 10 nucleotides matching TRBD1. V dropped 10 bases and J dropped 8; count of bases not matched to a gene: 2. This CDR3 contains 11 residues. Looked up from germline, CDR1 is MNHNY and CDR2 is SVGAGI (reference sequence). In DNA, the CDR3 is TGTGCCATCGGACAGGGGGATGAGCAGTTCTTC. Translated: CAIGQGDEQFF.

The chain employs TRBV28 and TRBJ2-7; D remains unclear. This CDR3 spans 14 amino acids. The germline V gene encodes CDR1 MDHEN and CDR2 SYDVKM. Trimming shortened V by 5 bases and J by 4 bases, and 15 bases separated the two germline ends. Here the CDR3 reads CASSPRTLGYEQYF. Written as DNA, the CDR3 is TGTGCCAGCAGTCCTCGGACCCTCGGGTACGAGCAGTACTTC.

The CDR3 spells CAGKREGHTGELFF. CDR3 bases: TGTGCCGGCAAGCGGGAGGGCCACACCGGGGAGCTGTTTTTT. The rearrangement joins TRBV2 to TRBJ2-2; TRBD2 agrees at 10 bases. V trimming: 11 bases; J trimming: 3 bases; junction bases outside the gene matches: 6. The CDR3 sequence is 14 residues long. Germline CDR1 reads SNHLY; CDR2 reads FYNNEI.

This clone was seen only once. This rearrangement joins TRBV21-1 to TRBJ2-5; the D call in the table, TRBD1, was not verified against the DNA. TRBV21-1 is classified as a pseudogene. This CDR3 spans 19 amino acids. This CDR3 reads CASTDHRDRGRWVEETQYF. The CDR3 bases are TGTGCCAGCACCGACCACCGGGACAGGGGACGCTGGGTCGAAGAGACCCAGTACTTC.

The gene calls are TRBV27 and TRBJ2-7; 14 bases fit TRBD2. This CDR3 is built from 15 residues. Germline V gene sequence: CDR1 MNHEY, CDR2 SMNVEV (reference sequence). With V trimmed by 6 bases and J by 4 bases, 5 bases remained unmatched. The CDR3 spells CASRFGTSGSYEQYF. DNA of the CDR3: TGTGCCAGCAGATTTGGGACTAGCGGGAGTTACGAGCAGTACTTC.

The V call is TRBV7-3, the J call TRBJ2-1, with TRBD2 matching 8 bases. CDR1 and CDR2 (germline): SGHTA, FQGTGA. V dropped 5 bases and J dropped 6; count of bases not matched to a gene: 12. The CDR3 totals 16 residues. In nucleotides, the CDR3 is TGTGCCAGCAGCCTGACAGCGGGAGCCGGGCGCAATGAGCAGTTCTTC. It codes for CASSLTAGAGRNEQFF.

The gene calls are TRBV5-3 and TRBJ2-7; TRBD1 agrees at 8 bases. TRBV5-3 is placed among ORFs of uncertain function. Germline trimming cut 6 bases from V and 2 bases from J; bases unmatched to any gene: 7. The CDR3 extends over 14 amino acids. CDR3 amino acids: CARKSGGDPYEQYF. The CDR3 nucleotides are TGTGCCAGAAAATCAGGGGGCGATCCCTACGAGCAGTACTTC.

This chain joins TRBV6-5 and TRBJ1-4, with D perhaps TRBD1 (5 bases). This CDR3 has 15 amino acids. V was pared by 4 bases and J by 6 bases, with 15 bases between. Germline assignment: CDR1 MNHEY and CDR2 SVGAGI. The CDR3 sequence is CASSSSGVGYEKLFF. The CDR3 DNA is TGTGCCAGCAGTTCCTCGGGGGTGGGGTATGAAAAACTGTTTTTT.

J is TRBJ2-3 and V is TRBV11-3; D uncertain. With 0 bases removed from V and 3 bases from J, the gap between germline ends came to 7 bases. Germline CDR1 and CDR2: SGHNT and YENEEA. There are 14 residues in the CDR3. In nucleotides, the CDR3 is TGTGCCAGCAGCTTAGATACGGTTACAGATACGCAGTATTTT. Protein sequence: CASSLDTVTDTQYF. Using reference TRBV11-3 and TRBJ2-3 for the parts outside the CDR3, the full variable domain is EAGVVQSPRYKIIEKKQPVAFWCNPISGHNTLYWYLQNLGQGPELLIRYENEEAVDDSQLPKDRFSAERLKGVDSTLKIQPAELGDSAVYLCASSLDTVTDTQYFGPGTRLTVL.

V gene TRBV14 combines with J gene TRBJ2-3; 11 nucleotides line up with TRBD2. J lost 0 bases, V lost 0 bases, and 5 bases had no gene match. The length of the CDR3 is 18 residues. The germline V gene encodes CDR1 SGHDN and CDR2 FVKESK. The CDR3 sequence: CASSQDLGLAESTDTQYF. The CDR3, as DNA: TGTGCCAGCAGCCAAGATCTGGGACTAGCGGAAAGCACAGATACGCAGTATTTT.

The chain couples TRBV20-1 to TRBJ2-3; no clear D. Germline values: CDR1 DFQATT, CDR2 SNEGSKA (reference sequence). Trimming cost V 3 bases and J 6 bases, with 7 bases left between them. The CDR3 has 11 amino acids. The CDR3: CSASRADTQYF. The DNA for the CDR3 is TGCAGTGCTAGCCGCGCCGATACGCAGTATTTT.

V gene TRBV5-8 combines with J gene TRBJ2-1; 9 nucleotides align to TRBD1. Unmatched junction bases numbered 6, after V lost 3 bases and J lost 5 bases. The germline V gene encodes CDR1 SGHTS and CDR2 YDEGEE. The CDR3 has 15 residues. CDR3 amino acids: CASSSTGQGNNEQFF. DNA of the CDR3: TGTGCCAGCAGCTCTACGGGACAGGGCAACAATGAGCAGTTCTTC.

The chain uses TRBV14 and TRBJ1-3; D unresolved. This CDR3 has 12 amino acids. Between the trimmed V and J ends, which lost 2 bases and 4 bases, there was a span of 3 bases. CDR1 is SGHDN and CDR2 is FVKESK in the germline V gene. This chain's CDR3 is CASSQKGNTIYF. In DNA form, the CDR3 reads TGTGCCAGCAGCCAAAAAGGAAACACCATATATTTT.

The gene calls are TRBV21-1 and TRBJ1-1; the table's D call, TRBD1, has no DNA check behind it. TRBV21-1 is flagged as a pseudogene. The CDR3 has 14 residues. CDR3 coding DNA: TGTGCCAGCAGCAGGAGACAGGGGTGGACTGAAGCTTTCTTT. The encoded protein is CASSRRQGWTEAFF.

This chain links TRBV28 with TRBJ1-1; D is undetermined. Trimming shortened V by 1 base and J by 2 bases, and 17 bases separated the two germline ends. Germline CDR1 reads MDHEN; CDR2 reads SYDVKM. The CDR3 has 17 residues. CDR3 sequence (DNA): TGTGCCAGCAGTTTATTAGAGGCGGCCGGAGGAAACACTGAAGCTTTCTTT. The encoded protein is CASSLLEAAGGNTEAFF.

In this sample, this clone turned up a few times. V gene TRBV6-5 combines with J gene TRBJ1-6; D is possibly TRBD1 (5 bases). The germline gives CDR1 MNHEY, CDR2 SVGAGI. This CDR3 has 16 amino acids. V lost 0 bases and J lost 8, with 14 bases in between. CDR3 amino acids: CASSYSSGTSDSPLHF. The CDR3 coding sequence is TGTGCCAGCAGTTACTCCTCCGGGACTTCCGATTCACCCCTCCACTTT.

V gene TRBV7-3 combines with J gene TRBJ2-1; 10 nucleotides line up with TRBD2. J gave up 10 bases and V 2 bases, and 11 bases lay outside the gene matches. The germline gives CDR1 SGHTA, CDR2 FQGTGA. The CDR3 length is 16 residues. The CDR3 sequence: CASSLSAASGSWEQFF. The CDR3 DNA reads TGTGCCAGCAGCTTATCGGCGGCTAGCGGGAGTTGGGAGCAGTTCTTC.

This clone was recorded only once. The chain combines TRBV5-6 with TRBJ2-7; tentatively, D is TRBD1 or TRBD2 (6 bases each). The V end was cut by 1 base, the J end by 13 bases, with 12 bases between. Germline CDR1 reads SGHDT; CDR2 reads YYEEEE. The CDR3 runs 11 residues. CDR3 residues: CASSLTGRYYF. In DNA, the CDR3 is TGTGCCAGCAGCTTGACAGGGAGGTATTACTTC.

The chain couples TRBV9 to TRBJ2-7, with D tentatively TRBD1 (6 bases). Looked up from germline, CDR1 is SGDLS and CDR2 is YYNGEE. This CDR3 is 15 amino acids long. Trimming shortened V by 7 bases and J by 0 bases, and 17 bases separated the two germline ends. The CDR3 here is CASAPSGDPSYEQYF. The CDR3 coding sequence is TGTGCCAGCGCCCCGTCAGGGGATCCCTCCTACGAGCAGTACTTC.